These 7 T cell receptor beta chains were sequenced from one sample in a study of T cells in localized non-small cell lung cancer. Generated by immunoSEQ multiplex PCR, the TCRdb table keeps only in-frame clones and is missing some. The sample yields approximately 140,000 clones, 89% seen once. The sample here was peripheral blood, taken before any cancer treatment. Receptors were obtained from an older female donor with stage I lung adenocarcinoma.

CDR3 residues: CASLLKPQGVVTEAFF. CDR3 DNA sequence: TGTGCCAGCCTGTTGAAACCACAGGGAGTTGTCACTGAAGCTTTCTTT. This sequence joins TRBV28 and TRBJ1-1; tentatively, D is TRBD1 (6 bases). Deletions cut 8 bases from V and 4 bases from J, with 23 bases between. The CDR3 has 16 residues. From germline, CDR1 is MDHEN and CDR2 SYDVKM. The whole variable domain, filled in from reference TRBV28 and TRBJ1-1, reads DVKVTQSSRYLVKRTGEKVFLECVQDMDHENMFWYRQDPGLGLRLIYFSYDVKMKEKGDIPEGYSVSREKKERFSLILESASTNQTSMYLCASLLKPQGVVTEAFFGQGTRLTVV.

In DNA, the CDR3 is TGTGCCAGTAGTGGGGATGGGGGAAATAGCAATCAGCCCCAGCATTTT. Protein sequence: CASSGDGGNSNQPQHF. This rearrangement joins TRBV19 to TRBJ1-5; a weak D match, TRBD1 (5 bases). There are 16 residues in the CDR3. The V and J ends lost 5 bases and 0 bases respectively, with 14 bases between them. CDR1 is LNHDA and CDR2 is SQIVND in the germline V gene (reference sequence).

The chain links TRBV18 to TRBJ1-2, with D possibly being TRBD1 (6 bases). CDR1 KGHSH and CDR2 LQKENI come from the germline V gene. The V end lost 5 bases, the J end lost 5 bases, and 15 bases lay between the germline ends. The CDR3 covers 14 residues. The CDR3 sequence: CASSSGDSGYGYTF. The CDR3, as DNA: TGTGCCAGCTCATCAGGGGACTCGGGGTATGGCTACACCTTC.

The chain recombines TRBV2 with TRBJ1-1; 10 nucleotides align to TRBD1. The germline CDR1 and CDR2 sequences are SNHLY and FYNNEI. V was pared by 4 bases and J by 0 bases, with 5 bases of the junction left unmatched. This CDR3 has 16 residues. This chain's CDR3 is CASSVGTGVMNTEAFF. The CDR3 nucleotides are TGTGCCAGCAGTGTGGGGACAGGGGTAATGAACACTGAAGCTTTCTTT.

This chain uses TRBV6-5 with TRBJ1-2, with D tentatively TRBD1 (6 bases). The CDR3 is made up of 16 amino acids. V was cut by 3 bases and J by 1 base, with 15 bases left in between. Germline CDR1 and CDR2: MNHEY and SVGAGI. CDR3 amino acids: CASSYPRGGNNYGYTF. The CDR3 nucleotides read TGTGCCAGCAGTTATCCAAGAGGGGGGAATAACTATGGCTACACCTTC.

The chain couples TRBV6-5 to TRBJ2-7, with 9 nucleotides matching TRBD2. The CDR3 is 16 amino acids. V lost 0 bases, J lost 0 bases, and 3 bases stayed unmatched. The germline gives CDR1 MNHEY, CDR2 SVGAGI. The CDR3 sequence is CASSYSASGTSYEQYF. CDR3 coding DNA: TGTGCCAGCAGTTACTCCGCTAGCGGGACCTCCTACGAGCAGTACTTC.

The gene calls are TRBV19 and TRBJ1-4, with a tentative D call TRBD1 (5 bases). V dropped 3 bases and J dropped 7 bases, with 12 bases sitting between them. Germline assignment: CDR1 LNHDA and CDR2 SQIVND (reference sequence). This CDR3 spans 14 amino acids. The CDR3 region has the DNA TGTGCCAGTAGTATTCTGGCCGACAGTGAAAAACTGTTTTTT. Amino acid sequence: CASSILADSEKLFF.